The 15 T cell receptor beta chains below were found in one sample sequenced in a study of Ad26.COV2.S vaccination and SARS-CoV-2 variants. Using immunoSEQ multiplex PCR, the repertoire was profiled, and TCRdb retains in-frame clones only, with some absent. This repertoire shows fewer than 400,000 clones, just under 85% found once; its top ten account for 2% to 2.5%. Treatment described: roughly 19 received Ad26.COV2.S at low or high dose, single or two shots; about 5 received placebo; per-sample allocation not given. After the first vaccine or placebo injection, samples were drawn on day 63. This material consisted of peripheral blood, taken in a trial of Ad26.COV2.S vaccine versus placebo. Receptors originate from a person aged 18-60 years who received the Ad26.COV2.S COVID-19 vaccine or a placebo.

This sequence joins TRBV30 and TRBJ2-2; 7 nucleotides agree with TRBD2. From germline, CDR1 is GTSNPN and CDR2 SVGIG (reference sequence). This CDR3 spans 12 amino acids. Unmatched junction bases numbered 4, after V lost 8 bases and J lost 4 bases. The CDR3 sequence is CAHGGFTGELFF. The CDR3 DNA reads TGTGCCCACGGGGGGTTCACCGGGGAGCTGTTTTTT. Combining the CDR3 with reference TRBV30 and TRBJ2-2 gives the whole variable domain SQTIHQWPATLVQPVGSPLSLECTVEGTSNPNLYWYRQAAGRGLQLLFYSVGIGQISSEVPQNLSASRPQDRQFILSSKKLLLSDSGFYLCAHGGFTGELFFGEGSRLTVL.

Only one count was recorded for this clone. The V and J genes are TRBV9 and TRBJ2-2; possibly TRBD1 for D (5 bases). CDR1 is SGDLS and CDR2 is YYNGEE in the germline V gene. CDR3 length: 15 amino acids. The germline V and J ends were trimmed by 4 bases and 7 bases, with 17 bases remaining between them. This CDR3 reads CASSPTPGFVGELFF. In nucleotides, the CDR3 is TGTGCCAGCAGCCCGACCCCAGGGTTCGTCGGGGAGCTGTTTTTT.

The gene calls are TRBV5-1 and TRBJ1-5, with no clear D. Germline V gives CDR1 SGHRS, CDR2 YFSETQ. The CDR3 sequence is 15 residues long. V was cut by 0 bases and J by 0 bases, with 7 bases left in between. The CDR3, as DNA: TGCGCCAGCAGCTTGGGGGTGAATAGCAATCAGCCCCAGCATTTT. This gives the protein CASSLGVNSNQPQHF.

In DNA form, the CDR3 reads TGTGCCAGCAGCTTAGCACAGGGGTCGAGTTATGGCTACACCTTC. This encodes CASSLAQGSSYGYTF. The chain has TRBV7-8 and TRBJ1-2; 7 nucleotides agree with TRBD1. The CDR3 contains 15 residues. CDR1 and CDR2 (germline): SGHVS, FQNEAQ. V lost 0 bases and J lost 5; bases outside the gene matches: 6.

This clone was seen just once. The J gene is TRBJ1-5, the V gene TRBV27; tentatively, D is TRBD1 (5 bases). CDR3 length equals 13 residues. Looked up from germline, CDR1 is MNHEY and CDR2 is SMNVEV (reference sequence). V shed 3 bases and J shed 5 bases, with 8 bases lying between them. In nucleotides, the CDR3 is TGTGCCAGCAGTTTCACAGGAGATCAGCCCCAGCATTTT. Translating gives CASSFTGDQPQHF.

This chain joins TRBV6-5 and TRBJ2-7; weak D call: TRBD1 (7 bases). The germline gives CDR1 MNHEY, CDR2 SVGAGI. The CDR3 runs 15 residues. V was cut by 8 bases and J by 0 bases, with 17 bases left in between. The chain's CDR3 is CASGPGGQNSYEQYF. As DNA, the CDR3 is TGTGCCAGCGGACCCGGGGGACAGAACTCCTACGAGCAGTACTTC.

The rearrangement joins TRBV2 to TRBJ2-7; D gene uncertain. Trimming cost V 7 bases and J 3 bases, with 13 bases left between them. The germline V gene encodes CDR1 SNHLY and CDR2 FYNNEI. The CDR3 extends over 13 amino acids. The CDR3 nucleotides read TGTGCCAGCATTGGTAGAGGTGTCTACGAGCAGTACTTC. Translated: CASIGRGVYEQYF. The whole variable domain, filled in from reference TRBV2 and TRBJ2-7, reads EPEVTQTPSHQVTQMGQEVILRCVPISNHLYFYWYRQILGQKVEFLVSFYNNEISEKSEIFDDQFSVERPDGSNFTLKIRSTKLEDSAMYFCASIGRGVYEQYFGPGTRLTVT.

The chain uses TRBV30 and TRBJ2-7; 9 bases are shared with TRBD1. CDR3 length equals 14 residues. Germline CDR1 and CDR2: GTSNPN and SVGIG (reference sequence). Unmatched junction bases numbered 1, after V lost 0 bases and J lost 1 base. The CDR3 DNA reads TGTGCCTGGAGTGTTGGGACAGGGTCCTACGAGCAGTACTTC. Amino acid sequence: CAWSVGTGSYEQYF.

The gene calls are TRBV7-2 and TRBJ2-1; TRBD1 agrees at 9 bases. CDR1 is SGHTA, CDR2 FQGNSA, per germline. With V trimmed by 6 bases and J by 4 bases, 7 bases remained unmatched. The CDR3 runs 15 residues. As DNA, the CDR3 is TGTGCCAGCAGTCAACAGACAGGGGGTTACAATGAGCAGTTCTTC. It is translated as CASSQQTGGYNEQFF.

The V and J genes are TRBV5-1 and TRBJ2-7; TRBD2 matches at 15 bases. V lost 4 bases and J lost 5; bases outside the gene matches: 10. The germline V gene encodes CDR1 SGHRS and CDR2 YFSETQ. This CDR3 region has 17 residues. The CDR3 loop reads CASSPGTSGGSIDEQYF. As DNA, the CDR3 is TGCGCCAGCAGCCCCGGGACTAGCGGGGGGAGTATCGACGAGCAGTACTTC.

The CDR3 DNA reads as TGTGCCAGCAGTGAAGGGATCTTTGAGCAGTTCTTC. The encoded protein is CASSEGIFEQFF. The gene calls are TRBV6-1 and TRBJ2-1; no reliable D call. CDR3 length: 12 amino acids. Germline V gene sequence: CDR1 MNHNS, CDR2 SASEGT. The V and J ends lost 1 base and 9 bases respectively, with 7 bases between them.

This clone came up once. The chain employs TRBV6-5 and TRBJ1-1; D is possibly TRBD1 (6 bases). The CDR3 consists of 13 residues. The germline V and J ends were trimmed by 7 bases and 1 base, with 10 bases remaining between them. Germline V gene lookup returns CDR1 MNHEY and CDR2 SVGAGI. DNA of the CDR3: TGTGCCAGCAAAGGACAGTCGAACACTGAAGCTTTCTTT. It translates to CASKGQSNTEAFF.

This clone appeared once. The chain links TRBV28 to TRBJ1-2; D uncertain. CDR1 MDHEN and CDR2 SYDVKM come from the germline V gene. The CDR3 covers 13 residues. Trimming removed 8 bases at V and 1 base at J, with 11 bases between. The CDR3 DNA reads TGTGCCAGCGTCAAGGGATTTAACTATGGCTACACCTTC. Its translation: CASVKGFNYGYTF.

This chain uses TRBV28 with TRBJ2-3; TRBD1 or TRBD2 may be the D gene (5 bases each). With 8 bases removed from V and 0 bases from J, the gap between germline ends came to 12 bases. The CDR3 has 14 residues. The germline gives CDR1 MDHEN, CDR2 SYDVKM. The CDR3 spells CASGTAKSTDTQYF. The CDR3 region has the DNA TGTGCCAGCGGGACGGCGAAGAGCACAGATACGCAGTATTTT. Drawing the rest from reference TRBV28 and TRBJ2-3, the complete variable domain is DVKVTQSSRYLVKRTGEKVFLECVQDMDHENMFWYRQDPGLGLRLIYFSYDVKMKEKGDIPEGYSVSREKKERFSLILESASTNQTSMYLCASGTAKSTDTQYFGPGTRLTVL.

The chain couples TRBV5-6 to TRBJ1-4, with a tentative D call TRBD1 (5 bases). Germline CDR1 reads SGHDT; CDR2 reads YYEEEE. The CDR3 covers 14 residues. V lost 7 bases to trimming and J lost 0 bases, with 10 bases between them. The CDR3 loop is CASRPRATNEKLFF. DNA for the CDR3: TGTGCCAGCCGACCCAGGGCAACTAATGAAAAACTGTTTTTT.